This TCR beta chain was sequenced during a study of T cells after yellow fever vaccination. Study context: The authors prepared low-cell-number fractions using SMART-Seq v4 Ultra Low Input. General study findings and limits: Reappearing after the booster were most of the clones from primary vaccination (about 95% CD4, approximately 86% CD8). There was a small share of clonotypes that showed up in both the CD4 and CD8 compartments.

The CDR3 is 14 amino acids. V was trimmed by 4 bases and J by 0 bases, leaving 9 bases between them. Looked up from germline, CDR1 is SQVTM and CDR2 is ANQGSEA. At least ten counts were recorded for this clonotype. Its specificity is not known. TCRdb itself ran the 5' RACE reads through MiXCR, one entry per CDR3 protein. The sample lists a few hundred thousand distinct CDR3 sequences; approximately 4% were seen once. The rearrangement uses TRBV29-1 and TRBJ2-2, with D perhaps TRBD1 or TRBD2 (5 bases each). The sample in question was PBMCs, obtained 5 days after the yellow fever booster vaccination. The source is a man aged 18 to 30 who received the YFV17D yellow fever vaccine. This CDR3 reads CSVGDVANTGELFF. The CDR3 DNA reads as TGCAGCGTTGGGGACGTCGCGAACACCGGGGAGCTGTTTTTT.